The TCR beta chain described here comes from a study of blood T cell repertoires in COVID-19. V was clipped by 8 bases and J by 4 bases; unmatched bases: 8. There are 14 residues in the CDR3. CDR1 and CDR2 (germline): MDHEN, SYDVKM. Original processing methods: Nucleated cell number was recorded as an estimate derived from reference gene primer amplification. Using immunoSEQ multiplex PCR, the repertoire was profiled, and TCRdb retains in-frame clones only, with some absent. That table gives V, J and clone size, and the DNA gave D and trimming. The data hold some 98,000 clones, with over 70% observed a single time.

This TCR was recovered from a human donor in a cohort sampled during active COVID-19. The sample comprised peripheral blood. This chain connects TRBV28 to TRBJ2-7; the match to TRBD2 covers 10 bases. In DNA form, the CDR3 reads TGTGCCAGCGGGGGGGGGACTAGCGAATACGAGCAGTACTTC. Translation gives CASGGGTSEYEQYF.